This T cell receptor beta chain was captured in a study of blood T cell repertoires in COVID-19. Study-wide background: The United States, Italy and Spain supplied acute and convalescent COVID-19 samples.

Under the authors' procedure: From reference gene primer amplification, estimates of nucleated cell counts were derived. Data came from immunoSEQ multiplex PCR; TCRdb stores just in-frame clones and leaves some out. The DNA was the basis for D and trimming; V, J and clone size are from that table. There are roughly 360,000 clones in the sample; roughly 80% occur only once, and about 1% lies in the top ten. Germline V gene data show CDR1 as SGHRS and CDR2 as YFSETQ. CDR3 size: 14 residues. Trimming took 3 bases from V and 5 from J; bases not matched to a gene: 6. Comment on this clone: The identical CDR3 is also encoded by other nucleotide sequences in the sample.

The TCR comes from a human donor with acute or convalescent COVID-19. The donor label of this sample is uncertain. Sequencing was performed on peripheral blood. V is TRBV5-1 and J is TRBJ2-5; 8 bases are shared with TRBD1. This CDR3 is CASSSQGASETQYF. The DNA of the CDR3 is TGCGCCAGCAGCTCCCAGGGGGCCTCCGAGACCCAGTACTTC.